In this sample, the clone carrying this T cell receptor beta chain turned up many times. To make TCR beta libraries, researchers used iRepertoire HTBI primers and Arm-PCR of CDR3 regions. One entry per CDR3 protein results from TCRdb running MiXCR on the multiplex PCR reads. Of a few hundred thousand distinct CDR3 sequences listed, 18% are singletons. Time point specified: newly diagnosed GD, antithyroid drugs for less than 3 months. Preparation of the TCR library used RNA extracted from PBMCs. This entry comes from a study of regulatory T cells in long-lasting Graves disease. The CDR3 contains 13 residues. Between the trimmed V and J ends, which lost 2 bases and 4 bases, there was a span of 8 bases. Looked up from germline, CDR1 is SGHAT and CDR2 is FQNNGV. These data were likewise used in another study, on T cells in Graves' hyperthyroidism and ophthalmopathy.

The chain carries TRBV11-2 and TRBJ1-2, with no clear D. This receptor was identified in a woman aged 25 to 39 with Graves disease. The starting material was peripheral blood mononuclear cells (PBMCs), obtained at new diagnosis, from a patient treated with antithyroid drugs. CDR3 DNA: TGTGCCAGCAGCTTACCGGGGAGCTATGGCTACACCTTC. Translating it yields CASSLPGSYGYTF. Using reference TRBV11-2 and TRBJ1-2 for the parts outside the CDR3, the full variable domain is EAGVAQSPRYKIIEKRQSVAFWCNPISGHATLYWYQQILGQGPKLLIQFQNNGVVDDSQLPKDRFSAERLKGVDSTLKIQPAKLEDSAVYLCASSLPGSYGYTFGSGTRLTVV.